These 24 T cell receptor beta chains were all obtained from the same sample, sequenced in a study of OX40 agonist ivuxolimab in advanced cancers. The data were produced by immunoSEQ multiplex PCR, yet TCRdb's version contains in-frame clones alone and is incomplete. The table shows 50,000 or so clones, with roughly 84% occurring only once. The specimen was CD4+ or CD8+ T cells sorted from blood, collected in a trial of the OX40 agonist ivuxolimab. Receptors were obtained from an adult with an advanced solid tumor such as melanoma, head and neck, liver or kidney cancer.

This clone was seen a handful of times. CDR3 protein: CASAQSSAMGYTF. CDR3 nucleotide sequence: TGTGCTAGTGCCCAAAGCAGTGCTATGGGCTACACCTTC. The chain employs TRBV12-5 and TRBJ1-2; D gene ambiguous. There are 13 residues in the CDR3. Germline CDR1 and CDR2: LGHNT and FRNRAP. V dropped 7 bases and J dropped 8 bases, with 17 bases sitting between them.

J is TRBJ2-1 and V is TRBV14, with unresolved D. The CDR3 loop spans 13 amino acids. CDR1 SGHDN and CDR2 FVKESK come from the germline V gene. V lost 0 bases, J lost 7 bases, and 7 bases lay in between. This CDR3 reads CASSQDRRNEQFF. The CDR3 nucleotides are TGTGCCAGCAGCCAAGATCGCAGGAATGAGCAGTTCTTC.

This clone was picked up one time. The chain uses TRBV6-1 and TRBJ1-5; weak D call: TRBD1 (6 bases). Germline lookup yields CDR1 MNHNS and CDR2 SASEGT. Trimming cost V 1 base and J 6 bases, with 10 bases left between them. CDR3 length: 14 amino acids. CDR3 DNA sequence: TGTGCCAGCAGTGAAGGACAGGTCGGTCAGCCCCAGCATTTT. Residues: CASSEGQVGQPQHF.

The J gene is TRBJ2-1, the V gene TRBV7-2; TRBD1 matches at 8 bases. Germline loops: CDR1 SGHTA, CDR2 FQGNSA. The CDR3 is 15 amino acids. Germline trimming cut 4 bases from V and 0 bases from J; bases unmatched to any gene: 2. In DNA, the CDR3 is TGTGCCAGCAGCTCCGACAGGGGCTCCTACAATGAGCAGTTCTTC. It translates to CASSSDRGSYNEQFF.

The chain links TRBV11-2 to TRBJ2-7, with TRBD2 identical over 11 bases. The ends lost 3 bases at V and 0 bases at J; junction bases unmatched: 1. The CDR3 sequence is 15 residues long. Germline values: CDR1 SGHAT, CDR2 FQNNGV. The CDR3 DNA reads TGTGCCAGCAGCTTTACTAGCGGGAGCTCCTACGAGCAGTACTTC. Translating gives CASSFTSGSSYEQYF. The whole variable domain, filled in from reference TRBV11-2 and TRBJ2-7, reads EAGVAQSPRYKIIEKRQSVAFWCNPISGHATLYWYQQILGQGPKLLIQFQNNGVVDDSQLPKDRFSAERLKGVDSTLKIQPAKLEDSAVYLCASSFTSGSSYEQYFGPGTRLTVT.

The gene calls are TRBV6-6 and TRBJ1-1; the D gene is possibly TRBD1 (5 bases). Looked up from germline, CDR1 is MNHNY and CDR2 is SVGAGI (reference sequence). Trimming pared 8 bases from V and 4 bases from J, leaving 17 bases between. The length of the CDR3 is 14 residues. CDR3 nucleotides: TGTGCCAGCGGACAAGAAAGGGTACGCACTGAAGCTTTCTTT. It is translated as CASGQERVRTEAFF.

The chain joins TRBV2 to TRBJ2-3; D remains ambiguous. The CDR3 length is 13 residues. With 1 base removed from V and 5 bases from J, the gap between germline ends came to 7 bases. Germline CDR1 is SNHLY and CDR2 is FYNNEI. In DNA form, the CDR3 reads TGTGCCAGCAGTGAAGGGTCTAGAGATACGCAGTATTTT. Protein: CASSEGSRDTQYF.

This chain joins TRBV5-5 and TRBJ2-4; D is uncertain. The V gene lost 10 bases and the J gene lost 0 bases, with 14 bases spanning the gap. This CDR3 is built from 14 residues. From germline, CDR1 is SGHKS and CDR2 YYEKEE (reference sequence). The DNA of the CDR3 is TGTGCCTGCGGAAAGGCTGAAGCCAAAAACATTCAGTACTTC. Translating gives CACGKAEAKNIQYF.

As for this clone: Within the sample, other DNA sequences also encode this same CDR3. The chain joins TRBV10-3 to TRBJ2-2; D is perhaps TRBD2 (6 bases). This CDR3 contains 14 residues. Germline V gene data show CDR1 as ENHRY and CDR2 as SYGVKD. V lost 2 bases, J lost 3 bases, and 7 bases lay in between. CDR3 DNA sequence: TGTGCCATCAGTGAGGAGCGGGACACCGGGGAGCTGTTTTTT. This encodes CAISEERDTGELFF.

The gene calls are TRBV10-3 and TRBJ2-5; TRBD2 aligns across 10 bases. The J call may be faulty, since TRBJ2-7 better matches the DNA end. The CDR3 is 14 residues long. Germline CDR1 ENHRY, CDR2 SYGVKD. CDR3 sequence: CAISELAGSYEQYF. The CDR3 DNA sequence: TGTGCCATCAGTGAACTAGCGGGGTCCTACGAGCAGTACTTC.

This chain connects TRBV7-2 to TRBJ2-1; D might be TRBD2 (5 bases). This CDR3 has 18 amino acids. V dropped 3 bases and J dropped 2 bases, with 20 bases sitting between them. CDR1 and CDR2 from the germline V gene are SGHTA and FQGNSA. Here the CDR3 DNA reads TGTGCCAGCAGCTTTTCGCGCCGGGCAAGCGGACCCTACAATGAGCAGTTCTTC. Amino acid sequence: CASSFSRRASGPYNEQFF.

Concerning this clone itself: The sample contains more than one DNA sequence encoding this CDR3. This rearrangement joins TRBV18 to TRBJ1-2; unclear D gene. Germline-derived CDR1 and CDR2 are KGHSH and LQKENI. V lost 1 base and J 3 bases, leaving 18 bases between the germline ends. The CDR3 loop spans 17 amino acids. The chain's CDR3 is CASSPRRPGENYYGYTF. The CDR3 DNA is TGTGCCAGCTCACCACGACGCCCAGGCGAAAATTACTATGGCTACACCTTC.

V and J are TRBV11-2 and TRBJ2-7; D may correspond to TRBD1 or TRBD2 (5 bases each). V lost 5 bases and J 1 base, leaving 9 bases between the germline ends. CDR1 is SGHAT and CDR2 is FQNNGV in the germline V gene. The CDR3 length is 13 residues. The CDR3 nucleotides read TGTGCCAGCAGCCGGGGACCGTCCTACGAGCAGTACTTC. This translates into CASSRGPSYEQYF.

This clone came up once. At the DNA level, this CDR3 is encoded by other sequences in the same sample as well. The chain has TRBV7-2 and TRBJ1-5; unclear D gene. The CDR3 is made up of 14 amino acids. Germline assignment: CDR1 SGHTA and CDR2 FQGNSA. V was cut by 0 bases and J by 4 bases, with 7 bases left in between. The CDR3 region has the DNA TGTGCCAGCAGCTTAGCGCCGGGTAATCAGCCCCAGCATTTT. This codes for CASSLAPGNQPQHF.

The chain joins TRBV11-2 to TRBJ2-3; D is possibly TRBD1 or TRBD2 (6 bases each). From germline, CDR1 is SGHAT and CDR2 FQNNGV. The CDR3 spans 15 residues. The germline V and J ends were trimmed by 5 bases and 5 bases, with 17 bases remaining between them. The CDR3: CASSPEGGRGDTQYF. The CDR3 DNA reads TGTGCCAGCAGCCCAGAGGGGGGAAGGGGAGATACGCAGTATTTT.

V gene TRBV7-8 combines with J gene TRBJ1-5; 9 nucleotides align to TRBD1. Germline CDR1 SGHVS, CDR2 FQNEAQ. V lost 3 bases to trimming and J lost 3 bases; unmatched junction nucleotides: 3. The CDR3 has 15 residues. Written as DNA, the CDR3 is TGTGCCAGCAGCTTTGGACAGGGGTCCAATCAGCCCCAGCATTTT. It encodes CASSFGQGSNQPQHF. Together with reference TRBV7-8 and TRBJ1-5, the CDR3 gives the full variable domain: GAGVSQSPRYKVAKRGQDVALRCDPISGHVSLFWYQQALGQGPEFLTYFQNEAQLDKSGLPSDRFFAERPEGSVSTLKIQRTQQEDSAVYLCASSFGQGSNQPQHFGDGTRLSIL.

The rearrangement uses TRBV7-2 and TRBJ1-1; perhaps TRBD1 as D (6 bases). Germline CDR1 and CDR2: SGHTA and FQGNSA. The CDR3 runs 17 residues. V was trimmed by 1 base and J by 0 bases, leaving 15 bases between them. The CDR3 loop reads CASSLGLRGAVNTEAFF. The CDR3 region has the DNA TGTGCCAGCAGCTTAGGCCTCCGGGGGGCGGTGAACACTGAAGCTTTCTTT.

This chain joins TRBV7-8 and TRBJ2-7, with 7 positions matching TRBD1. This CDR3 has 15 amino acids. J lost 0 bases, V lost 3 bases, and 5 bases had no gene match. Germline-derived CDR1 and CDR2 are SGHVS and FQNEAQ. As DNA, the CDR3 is TGTGCCAGCAGCTTCGGGACAGCGAGCTCCTACGAGCAGTACTTC. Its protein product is CASSFGTASSYEQYF. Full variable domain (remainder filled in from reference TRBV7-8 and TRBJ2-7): GAGVSQSPRYKVAKRGQDVALRCDPISGHVSLFWYQQALGQGPEFLTYFQNEAQLDKSGLPSDRFFAERPEGSVSTLKIQRTQQEDSAVYLCASSFGTASSYEQYFGPGTRLTVT.

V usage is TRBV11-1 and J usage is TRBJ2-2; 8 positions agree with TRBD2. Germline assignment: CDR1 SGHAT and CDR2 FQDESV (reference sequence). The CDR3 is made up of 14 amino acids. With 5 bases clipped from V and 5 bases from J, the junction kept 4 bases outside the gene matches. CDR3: CASSGGLGTGELFF. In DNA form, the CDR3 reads TGTGCCAGCAGCGGGGGACTAGGAACCGGGGAGCTGTTTTTT.

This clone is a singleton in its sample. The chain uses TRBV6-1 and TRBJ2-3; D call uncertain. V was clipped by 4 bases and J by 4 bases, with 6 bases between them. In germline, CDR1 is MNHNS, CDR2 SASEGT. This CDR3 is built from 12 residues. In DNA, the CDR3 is TGTGCCAGCAGTGTGAAGGCAGATACGCAGTATTTT. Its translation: CASSVKADTQYF.

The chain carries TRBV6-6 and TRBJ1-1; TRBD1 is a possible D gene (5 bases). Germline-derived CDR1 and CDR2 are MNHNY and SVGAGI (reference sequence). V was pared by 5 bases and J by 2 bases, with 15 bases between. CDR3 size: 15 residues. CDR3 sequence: CASSGGTEHNTEAFF. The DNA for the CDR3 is TGTGCCAGCAGTGGTGGGACGGAGCATAACACTGAAGCTTTCTTT.

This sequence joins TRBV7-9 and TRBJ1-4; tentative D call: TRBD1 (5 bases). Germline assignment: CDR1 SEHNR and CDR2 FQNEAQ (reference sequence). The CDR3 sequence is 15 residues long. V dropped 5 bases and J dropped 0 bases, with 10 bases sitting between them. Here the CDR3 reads CASSISGATNEKLFF. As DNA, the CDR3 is TGTGCCAGCAGCATCTCGGGGGCAACTAATGAAAAACTGTTTTTT.

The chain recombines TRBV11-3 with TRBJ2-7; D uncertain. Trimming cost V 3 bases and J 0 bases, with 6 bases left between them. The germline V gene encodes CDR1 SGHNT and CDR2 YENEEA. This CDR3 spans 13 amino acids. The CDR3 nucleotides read TGTGCCAGCAGCTTGGGTAACTCCTACGAGCAGTACTTC. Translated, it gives CASSLGNSYEQYF. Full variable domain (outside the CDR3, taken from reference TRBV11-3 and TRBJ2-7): EAGVVQSPRYKIIEKKQPVAFWCNPISGHNTLYWYLQNLGQGPELLIRYENEEAVDDSQLPKDRFSAERLKGVDSTLKIQPAELGDSAVYLCASSLGNSYEQYFGPGTRLTVT.

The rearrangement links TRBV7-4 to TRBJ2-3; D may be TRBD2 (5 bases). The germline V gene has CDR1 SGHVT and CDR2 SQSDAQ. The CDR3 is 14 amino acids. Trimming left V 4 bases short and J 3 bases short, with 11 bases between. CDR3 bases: TGTGCCAGCAGCTCTTCGGACTTAACAGATACGCAGTATTTT. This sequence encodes CASSSSDLTDTQYF.